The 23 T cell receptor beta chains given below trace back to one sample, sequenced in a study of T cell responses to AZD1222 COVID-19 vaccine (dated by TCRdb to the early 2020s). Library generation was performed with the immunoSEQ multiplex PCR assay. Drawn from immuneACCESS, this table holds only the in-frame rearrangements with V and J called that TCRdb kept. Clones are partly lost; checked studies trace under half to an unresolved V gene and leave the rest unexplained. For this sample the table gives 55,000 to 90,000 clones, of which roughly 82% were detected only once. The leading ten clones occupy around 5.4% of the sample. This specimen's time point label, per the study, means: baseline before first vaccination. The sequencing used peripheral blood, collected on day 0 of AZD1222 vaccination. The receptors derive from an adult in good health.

The chain's CDR3 is CASSPPSGDTQYF. CDR3 sequence (DNA): TGTGCCAGCAGTCCACCTAGTGGGGATACGCAGTATTTT. The genes are TRBV7-3 and TRBJ2-3, with D unclear. The CDR3 extends over 13 amino acids. V lost 6 bases, J lost 6 bases, and 13 bases lay in between. In germline, CDR1 is SGHTA, CDR2 FQGTGA.

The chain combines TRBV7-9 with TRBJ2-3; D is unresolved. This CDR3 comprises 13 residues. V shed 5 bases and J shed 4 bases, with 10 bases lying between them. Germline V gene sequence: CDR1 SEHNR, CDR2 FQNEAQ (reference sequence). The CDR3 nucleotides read TGTGCCAGCAGCCACGAGTTGGCAGATACGCAGTATTTT. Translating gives CASSHELADTQYF.

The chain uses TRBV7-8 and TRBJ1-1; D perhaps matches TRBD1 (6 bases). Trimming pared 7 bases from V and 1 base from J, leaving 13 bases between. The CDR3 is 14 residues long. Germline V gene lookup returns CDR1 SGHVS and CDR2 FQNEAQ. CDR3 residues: CASTPRGANTEAFF. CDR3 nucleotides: TGTGCCAGCACCCCCCGGGGGGCGAACACTGAAGCTTTCTTT.

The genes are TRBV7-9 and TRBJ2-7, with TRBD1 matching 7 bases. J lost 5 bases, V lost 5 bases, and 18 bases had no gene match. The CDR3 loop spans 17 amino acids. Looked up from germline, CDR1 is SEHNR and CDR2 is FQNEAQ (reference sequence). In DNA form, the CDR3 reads TGTGCCAGCAGCGCTATCCTCGGACAGGTTGTGGCTCACGAGCAGTACTTC. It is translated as CASSAILGQVVAHEQYF.

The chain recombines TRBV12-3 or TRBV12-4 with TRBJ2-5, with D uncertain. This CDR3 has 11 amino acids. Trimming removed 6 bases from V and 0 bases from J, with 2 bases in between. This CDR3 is CASSHQETQYF. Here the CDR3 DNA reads TGTGCCAGCAGCCACCAAGAGACCCAGTACTTC.

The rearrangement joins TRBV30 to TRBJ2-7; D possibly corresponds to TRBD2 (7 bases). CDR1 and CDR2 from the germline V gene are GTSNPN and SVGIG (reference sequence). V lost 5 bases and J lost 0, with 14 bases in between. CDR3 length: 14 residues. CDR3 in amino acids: CAWGWGGGSYEQYF. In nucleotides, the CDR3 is TGTGCCTGGGGCTGGGGGGGCGGCTCCTACGAGCAGTACTTC. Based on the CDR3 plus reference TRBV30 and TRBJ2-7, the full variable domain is SQTIHQWPATLVQPVGSPLSLECTVEGTSNPNLYWYRQAAGRGLQLLFYSVGIGQISSEVPQNLSASRPQDRQFILSSKKLLLSDSGFYLCAWGWGGGSYEQYFGPGTRLTVT.

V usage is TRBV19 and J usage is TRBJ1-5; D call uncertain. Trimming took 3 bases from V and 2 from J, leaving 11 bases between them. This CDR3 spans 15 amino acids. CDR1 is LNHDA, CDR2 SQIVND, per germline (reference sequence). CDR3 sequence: CASSIVGLGNQPQHF. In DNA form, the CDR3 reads TGTGCCAGTAGTATTGTAGGGCTGGGCAATCAGCCCCAGCATTTT. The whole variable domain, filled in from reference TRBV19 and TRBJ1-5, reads DGGITQSPKYLFRKEGQNVTLSCEQNLNHDAMYWYRQDPGQGLRLIYYSQIVNDFQKGDIAEGYSVSREKKESFPLTVTSAQKNPTAFYLCASSIVGLGNQPQHFGDGTRLSIL.

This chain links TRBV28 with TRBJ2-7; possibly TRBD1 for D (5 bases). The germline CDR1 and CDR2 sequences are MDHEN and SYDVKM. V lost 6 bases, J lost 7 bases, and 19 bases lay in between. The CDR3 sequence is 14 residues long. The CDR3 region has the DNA TGTGCCAGCAGCCCCATAGGACATGCAAGAGAGCAGTACTTC. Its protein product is CASSPIGHAREQYF. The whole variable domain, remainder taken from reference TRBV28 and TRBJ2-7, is DVKVTQSSRYLVKRTGEKVFLECVQDMDHENMFWYRQDPGLGLRLIYFSYDVKMKEKGDIPEGYSVSREKKERFSLILESASTNQTSMYLCASSPIGHAREQYFGPGTRLTVT.

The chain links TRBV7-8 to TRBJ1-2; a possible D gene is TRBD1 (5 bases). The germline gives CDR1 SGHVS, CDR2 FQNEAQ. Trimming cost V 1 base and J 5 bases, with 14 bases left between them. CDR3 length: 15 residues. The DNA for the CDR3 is TGTGCCAGCAGCTTAGATAGCGACAGATTATATGGCTACACCTTC. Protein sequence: CASSLDSDRLYGYTF.

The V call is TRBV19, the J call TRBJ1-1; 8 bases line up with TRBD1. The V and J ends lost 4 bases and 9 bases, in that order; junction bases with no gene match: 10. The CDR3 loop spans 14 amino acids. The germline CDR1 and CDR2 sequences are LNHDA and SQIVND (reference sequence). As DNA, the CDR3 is TGTGCCAGTAGTACCCCCGCTCGGACAGGGCAAGCTTTCTTT. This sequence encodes CASSTPARTGQAFF.

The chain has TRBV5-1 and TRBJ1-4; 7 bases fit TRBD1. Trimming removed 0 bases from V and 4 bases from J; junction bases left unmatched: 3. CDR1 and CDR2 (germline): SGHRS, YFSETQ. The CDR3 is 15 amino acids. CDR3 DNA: TGCGCCAGCAGCTTGGCCGGGACAGATAATGAAAAACTGTTTTTT. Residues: CASSLAGTDNEKLFF.

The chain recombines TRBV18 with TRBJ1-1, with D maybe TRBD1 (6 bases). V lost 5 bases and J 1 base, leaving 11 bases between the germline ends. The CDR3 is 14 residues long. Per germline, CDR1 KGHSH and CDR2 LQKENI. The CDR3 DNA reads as TGTGCCAGCTCATCCGGACAGAAGAACACTGAAGCTTTCTTT. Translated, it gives CASSSGQKNTEAFF.

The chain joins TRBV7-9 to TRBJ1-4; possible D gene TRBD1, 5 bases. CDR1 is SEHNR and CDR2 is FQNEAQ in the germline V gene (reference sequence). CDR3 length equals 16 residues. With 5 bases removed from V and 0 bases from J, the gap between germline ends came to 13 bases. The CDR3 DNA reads TGTGCCAGCAGCCTAGGGACTACGGCAACTAATGAAAAACTGTTTTTT. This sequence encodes CASSLGTTATNEKLFF.

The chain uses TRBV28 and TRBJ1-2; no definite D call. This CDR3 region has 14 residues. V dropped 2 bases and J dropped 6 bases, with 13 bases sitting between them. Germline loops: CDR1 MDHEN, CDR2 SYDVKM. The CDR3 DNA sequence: TGTGCCAGCAGTTTAATCGTTCAGGCAGATGGCTACACCTTC. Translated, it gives CASSLIVQADGYTF.

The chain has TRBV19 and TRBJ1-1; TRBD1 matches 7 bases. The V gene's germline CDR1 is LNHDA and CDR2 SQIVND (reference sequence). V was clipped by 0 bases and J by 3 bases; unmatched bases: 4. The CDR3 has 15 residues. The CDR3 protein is CASSIDMTGHTEAFF. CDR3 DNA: TGTGCCAGTAGTATAGACATGACAGGGCACACTGAAGCTTTCTTT. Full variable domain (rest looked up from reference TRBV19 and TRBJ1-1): DGGITQSPKYLFRKEGQNVTLSCEQNLNHDAMYWYRQDPGQGLRLIYYSQIVNDFQKGDIAEGYSVSREKKESFPLTVTSAQKNPTAFYLCASSIDMTGHTEAFFGQGTRLTVV.

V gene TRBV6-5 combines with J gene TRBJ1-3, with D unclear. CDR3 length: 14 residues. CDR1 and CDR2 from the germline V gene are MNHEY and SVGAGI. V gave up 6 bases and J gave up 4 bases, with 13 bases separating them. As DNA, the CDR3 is TGTGCCAGCAGCCGCGATCCGGTCGGAAACACCATATATTTT. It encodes CASSRDPVGNTIYF.

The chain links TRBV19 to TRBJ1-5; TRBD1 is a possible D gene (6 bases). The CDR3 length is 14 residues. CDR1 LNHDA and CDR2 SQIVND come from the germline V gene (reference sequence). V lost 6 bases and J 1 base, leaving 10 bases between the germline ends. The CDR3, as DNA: TGTGCCAGTAGCTCGGACAGCAGCAATCAGCCCCAGCATTTT. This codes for CASSSDSSNQPQHF.

CDR3 nucleotides: TGTGCCAGCGGACTAGCGGGGAATGAGCAGTTCTTC. It yields the protein CASGLAGNEQFF. The chain combines TRBV6-6 with TRBJ2-1, with 12 bases that match TRBD2. Germline lookup yields CDR1 MNHNY and CDR2 SVGAGI (reference sequence). CDR3 size: 12 residues. V lost 8 bases, J lost 7 bases, and 0 bases stayed unmatched.

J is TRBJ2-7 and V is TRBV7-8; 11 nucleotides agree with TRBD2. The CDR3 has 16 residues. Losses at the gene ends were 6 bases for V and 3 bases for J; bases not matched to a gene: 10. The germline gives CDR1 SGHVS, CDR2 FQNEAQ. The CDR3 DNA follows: TGTGCCAGCAGTTCTTGGGAGCTAGCGGGGGGCTACGAGCAGTACTTC. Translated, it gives CASSSWELAGGYEQYF.

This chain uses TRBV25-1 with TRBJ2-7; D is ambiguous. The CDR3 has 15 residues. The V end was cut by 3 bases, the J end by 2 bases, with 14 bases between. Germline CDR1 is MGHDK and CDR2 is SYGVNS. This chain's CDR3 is CASSEGETRAYEQYF. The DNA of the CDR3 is TGTGCCAGCAGTGAGGGCGAGACCCGCGCCTACGAGCAGTACTTC.

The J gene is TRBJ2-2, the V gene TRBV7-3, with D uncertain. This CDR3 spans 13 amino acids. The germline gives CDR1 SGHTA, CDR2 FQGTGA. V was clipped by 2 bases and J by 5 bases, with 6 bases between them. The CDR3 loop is CASSLSPTGELFF. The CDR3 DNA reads TGTGCCAGCAGCTTATCCCCTACCGGGGAGCTGTTTTTT.

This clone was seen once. CDR3 nucleotide sequence: TGTGCCAGCAGCGGTGGGACTAGCGGGGAATACGAGCAGTACTTC. This translates into CASSGGTSGEYEQYF. The rearrangement links TRBV9 to TRBJ2-7; 13 bases fit TRBD2. This CDR3 spans 15 amino acids. Germline trimming cut 3 bases from V and 4 bases from J; bases unmatched to any gene: 4. CDR1 is SGDLS, CDR2 YYNGEE, per germline.

CDR3 nucleotide sequence: TGTGCCAGCAGTGGGACCTCCCGGGCCGGAAACACCATATATTTT. This sequence encodes CASSGTSRAGNTIYF. The chain links TRBV6-6 to TRBJ1-3; possible D gene TRBD1, 5 bases. CDR1 and CDR2 from the germline V gene are MNHNY and SVGAGI (reference sequence). V lost 5 bases, J lost 4 bases, and 15 bases lay in between. The CDR3 runs 15 residues.